The TCR beta chain described here comes from a study of blood T cell repertoires in COVID-19. Whole-study context: The United States, Italy and Spain provided the acute and convalescent COVID-19 samples. PBMCs, B-cell-depleted T cells, or T cells were the source of the cDNA or gDNA that made up the material.

In the case of this clone: In this CDR3 the conserved last residue, phenylalanine or tryptophan, is missing, so a read error is likely.

This CDR3 is built from 8 residues. In the original workflow: Nucleated cell number was recorded as an estimate derived from reference gene primer amplification. Sequenced by immunoSEQ multiplex PCR; TCRdb stores in-frame clones only, minus some. V, J and clone size derive from that table, while D and trimming were established from the DNA sequence. Of about 180,000 clones listed, over 75% are singletons. Participant-reported clinical history was the basis for cohort assignment. This rearrangement joins TRBV5-3 to TRBJ1-2; D is ambiguous. The tail of the sequence fits TRBJ2-6 better, so the J call may be wrong. TRBV5-3 carries the ORF label, with uncertain function. The sequence derives from a woman aged 40 to 49 with acute COVID-19. The sequenced sample was PBMCs or T cells enriched from blood (not recorded which). The CDR3 loop is CARSYLTS. The CDR3, as DNA: TGTGCCAGAAGTTACCTGACTTCG.